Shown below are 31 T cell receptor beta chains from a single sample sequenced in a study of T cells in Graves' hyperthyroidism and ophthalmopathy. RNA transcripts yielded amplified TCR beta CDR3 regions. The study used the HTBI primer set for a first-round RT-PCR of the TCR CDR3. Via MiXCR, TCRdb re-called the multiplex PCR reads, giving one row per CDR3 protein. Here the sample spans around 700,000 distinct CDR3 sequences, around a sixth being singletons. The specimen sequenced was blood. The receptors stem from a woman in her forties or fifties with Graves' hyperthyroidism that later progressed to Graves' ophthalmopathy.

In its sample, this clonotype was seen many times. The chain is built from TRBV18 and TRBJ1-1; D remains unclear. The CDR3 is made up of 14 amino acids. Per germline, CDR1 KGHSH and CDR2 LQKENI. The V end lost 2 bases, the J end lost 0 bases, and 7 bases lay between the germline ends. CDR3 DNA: TGTGCCAGCTCACCAACGAGAATGAACACTGAAGCTTTCTTT. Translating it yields CASSPTRMNTEAFF.

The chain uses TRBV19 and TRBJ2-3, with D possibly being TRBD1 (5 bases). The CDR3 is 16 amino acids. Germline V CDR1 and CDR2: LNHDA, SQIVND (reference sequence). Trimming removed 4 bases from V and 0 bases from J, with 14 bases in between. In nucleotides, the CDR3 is TGTGCCAGTAGTAAGTACAGGCTTTCCAGCACAGATACGCAGTATTTT. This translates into CASSKYRLSSTDTQYF.

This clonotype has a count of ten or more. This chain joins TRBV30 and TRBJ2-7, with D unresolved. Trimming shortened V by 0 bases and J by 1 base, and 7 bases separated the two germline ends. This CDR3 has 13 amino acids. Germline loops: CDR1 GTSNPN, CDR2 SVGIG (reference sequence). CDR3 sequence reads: CAWSVSPSYEQYF. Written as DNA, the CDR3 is TGTGCCTGGAGTGTAAGCCCATCCTACGAGCAGTACTTC.

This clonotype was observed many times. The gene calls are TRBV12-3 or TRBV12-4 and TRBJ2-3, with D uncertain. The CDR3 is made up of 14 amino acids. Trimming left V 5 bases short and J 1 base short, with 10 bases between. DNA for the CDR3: TGTGCCAGCAGTCGGTTACTTGGCACAGATACGCAGTATTTT. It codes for CASSRLLGTDTQYF.

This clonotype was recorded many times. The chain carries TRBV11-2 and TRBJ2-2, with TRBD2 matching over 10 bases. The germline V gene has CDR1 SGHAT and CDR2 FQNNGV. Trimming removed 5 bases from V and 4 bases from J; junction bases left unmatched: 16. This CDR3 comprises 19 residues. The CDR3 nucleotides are TGTGCCAGCAGCAAAAAGGTCCTAGCGGGGGCCCCGGGCACCGGGGAGCTGTTTTTT. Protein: CASSKKVLAGAPGTGELFF.

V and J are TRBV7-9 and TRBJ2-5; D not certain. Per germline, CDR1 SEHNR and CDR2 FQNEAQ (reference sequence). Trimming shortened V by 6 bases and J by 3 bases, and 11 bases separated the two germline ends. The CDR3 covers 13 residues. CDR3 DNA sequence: TGTGCCAGCAGAGGATCACTGGAAGAGACCCAGTACTTC. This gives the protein CASRGSLEETQYF.

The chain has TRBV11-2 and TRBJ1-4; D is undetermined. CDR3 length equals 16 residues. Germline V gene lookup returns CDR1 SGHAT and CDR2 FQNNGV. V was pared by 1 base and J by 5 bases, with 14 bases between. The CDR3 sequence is CASSLGFGRQNEKLFF. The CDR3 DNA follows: TGTGCCAGCAGCTTAGGGTTTGGGCGTCAGAATGAAAAACTGTTTTTT.

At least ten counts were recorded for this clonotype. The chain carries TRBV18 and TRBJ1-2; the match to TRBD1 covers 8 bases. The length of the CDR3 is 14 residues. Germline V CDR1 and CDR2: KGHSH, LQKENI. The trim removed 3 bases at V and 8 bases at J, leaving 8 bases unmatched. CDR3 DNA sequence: TGTGCCAGCTCACCGCCGACAGGGGCAGGAGGCTACACCTTC. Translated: CASSPPTGAGGYTF. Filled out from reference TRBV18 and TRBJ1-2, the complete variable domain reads NAGVMQNPRHLVRRRGQEARLRCSPMKGHSHVYWYRQLPEEGLKFMVYLQKENIIDESGMPKERFSAEFPKEGPSILRIQQVVRGDSAAYFCASSPPTGAGGYTFGSGTRLTVV.

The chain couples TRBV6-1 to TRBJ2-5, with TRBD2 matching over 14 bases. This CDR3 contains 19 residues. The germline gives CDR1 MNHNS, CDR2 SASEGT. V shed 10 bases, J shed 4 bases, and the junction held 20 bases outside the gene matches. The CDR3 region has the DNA TGTGCCACCCAAAACACACTGGGACTAGCGGGGGCCATGCTAGAGACCCAGTACTTC. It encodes CATQNTLGLAGAMLETQYF.

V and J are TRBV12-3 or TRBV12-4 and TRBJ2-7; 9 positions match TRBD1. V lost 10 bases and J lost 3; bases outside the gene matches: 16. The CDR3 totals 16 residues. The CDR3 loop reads CAITGGTGRTNYEQYF. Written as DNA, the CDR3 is TGTGCCATCACTGGCGGGACAGGGCGAACTAACTACGAGCAGTACTTC.

The CDR3 spells CASRDKSGQGAILSSADTQYF. CDR3 coding DNA: TGTGCCAGCAGAGACAAATCGGGACAGGGGGCTATTCTTTCTAGCGCAGATACGCAGTATTTT. This rearrangement joins TRBV3-1 to TRBJ2-3; 12 nucleotides agree with TRBD1. CDR1 and CDR2 from the germline V gene are LGHDT and YNNKEL (reference sequence). J gave up 4 bases and V 6 bases, and 23 bases lay outside the gene matches. CDR3 length equals 21 residues.

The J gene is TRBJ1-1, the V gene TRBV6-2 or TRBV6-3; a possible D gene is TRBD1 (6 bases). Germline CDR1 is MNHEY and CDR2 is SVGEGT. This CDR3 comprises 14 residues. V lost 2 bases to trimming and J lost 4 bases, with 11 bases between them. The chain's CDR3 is CASSYTTGPTEAFF. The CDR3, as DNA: TGTGCCAGCAGTTACACAACAGGGCCCACTGAAGCTTTCTTT.

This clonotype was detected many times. The CDR3 coding sequence is TGTGCCAGCTCACCCGGGACAGAGCCCTATGGCTACACCTTC. As protein: CASSPGTEPYGYTF. The J gene is TRBJ1-2, the V gene TRBV18; 7 bases fit TRBD1. CDR1 KGHSH and CDR2 LQKENI come from the germline V gene. This CDR3 contains 14 residues. V shed 3 bases and J 4 bases; nucleotides not matched to a gene: 5.

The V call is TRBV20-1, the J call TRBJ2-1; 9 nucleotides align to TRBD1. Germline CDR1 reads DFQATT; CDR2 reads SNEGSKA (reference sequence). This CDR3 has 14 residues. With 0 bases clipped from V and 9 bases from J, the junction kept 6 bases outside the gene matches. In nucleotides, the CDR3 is TGCAGTGCTAGAGATGAGGGGACAGGGATTGAGCAGTTCTTC. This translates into CSARDEGTGIEQFF.

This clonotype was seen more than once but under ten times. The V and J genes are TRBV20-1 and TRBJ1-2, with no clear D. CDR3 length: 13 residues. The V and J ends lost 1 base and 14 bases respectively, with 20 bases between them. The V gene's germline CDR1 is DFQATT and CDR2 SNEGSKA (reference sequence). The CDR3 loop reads CSARAILWGYLTF. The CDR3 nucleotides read TGCAGTGCTAGAGCAATCCTTTGGGGTTATCTTACCTTC.

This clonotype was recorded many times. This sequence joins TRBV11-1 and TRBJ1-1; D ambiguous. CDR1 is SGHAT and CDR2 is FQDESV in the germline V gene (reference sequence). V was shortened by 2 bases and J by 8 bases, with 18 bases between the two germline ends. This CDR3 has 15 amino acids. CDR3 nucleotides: TGTGCCAGCAGCTTACGTTCCTTCCCCGCCGGGGAAGCTTTCTTT. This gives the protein CASSLRSFPAGEAFF. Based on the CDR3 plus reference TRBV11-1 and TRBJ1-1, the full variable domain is EAEVAQSPRYKITEKSQAVAFWCDPISGHATLYWYRQILGQGPELLVQFQDESVVDDSQLPKDRFSAERLKGVDSTLKIQPAELGDSAMYLCASSLRSFPAGEAFFGQGTRLTVV.

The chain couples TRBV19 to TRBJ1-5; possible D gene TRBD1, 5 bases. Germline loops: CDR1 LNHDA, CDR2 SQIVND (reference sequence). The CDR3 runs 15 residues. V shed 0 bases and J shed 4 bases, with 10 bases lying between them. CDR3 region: CASSIDRGMNQPQHF. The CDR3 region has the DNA TGTGCCAGTAGTATAGATCGGGGGATGAATCAGCCCCAGCATTTT.

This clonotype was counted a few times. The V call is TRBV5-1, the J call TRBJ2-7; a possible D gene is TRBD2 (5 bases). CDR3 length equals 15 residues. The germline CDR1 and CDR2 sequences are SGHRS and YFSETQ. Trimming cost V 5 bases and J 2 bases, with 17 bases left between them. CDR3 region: CASRVGDNSPYEQYF. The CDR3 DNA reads TGCGCCAGCAGGGTCGGGGATAATTCCCCCTACGAGCAGTACTTC.

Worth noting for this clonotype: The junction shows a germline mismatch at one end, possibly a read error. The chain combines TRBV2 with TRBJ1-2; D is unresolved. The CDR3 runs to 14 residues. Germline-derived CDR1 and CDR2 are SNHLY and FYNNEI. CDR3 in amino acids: CASSRAEGNYGCTF. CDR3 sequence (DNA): TGTGCCAGCAGTCGCGCCGAGGGTAACTATGGCTGCACCTTC.

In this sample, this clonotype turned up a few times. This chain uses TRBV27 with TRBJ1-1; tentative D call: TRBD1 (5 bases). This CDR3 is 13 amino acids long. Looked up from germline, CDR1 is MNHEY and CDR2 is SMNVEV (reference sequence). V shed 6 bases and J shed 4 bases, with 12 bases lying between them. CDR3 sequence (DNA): TGTGCCAGCAGGAGGGGCCGGAGCACTGAAGCTTTCTTT. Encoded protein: CASRRGRSTEAFF.

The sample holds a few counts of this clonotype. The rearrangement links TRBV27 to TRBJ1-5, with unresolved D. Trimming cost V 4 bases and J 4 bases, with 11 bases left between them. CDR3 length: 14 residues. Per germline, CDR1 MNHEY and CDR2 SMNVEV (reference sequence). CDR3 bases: TGTGCCAGCAGTTATGGGGTAAAGAATCAGCCCCAGCATTTT. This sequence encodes CASSYGVKNQPQHF.

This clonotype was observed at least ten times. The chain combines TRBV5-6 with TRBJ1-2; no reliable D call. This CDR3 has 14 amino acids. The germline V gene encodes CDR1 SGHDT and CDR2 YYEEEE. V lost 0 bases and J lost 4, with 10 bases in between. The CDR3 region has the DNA TGTGCCAGCAGCTTGGGGACGTTGGGCTATGGCTACACCTTC. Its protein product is CASSLGTLGYGYTF.

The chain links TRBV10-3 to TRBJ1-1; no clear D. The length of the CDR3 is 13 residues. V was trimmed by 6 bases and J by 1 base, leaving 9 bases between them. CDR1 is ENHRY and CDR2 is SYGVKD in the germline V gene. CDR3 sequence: CAIRARQNTEAFF. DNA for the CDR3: TGTGCCATCAGGGCCCGACAGAACACTGAAGCTTTCTTT.

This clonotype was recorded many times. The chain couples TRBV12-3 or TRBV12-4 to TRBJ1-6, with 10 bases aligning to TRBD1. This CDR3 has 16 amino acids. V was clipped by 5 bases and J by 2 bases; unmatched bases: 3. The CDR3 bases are TGTGCCAGCAGTACCGGACAGGGGGCCTATAATTCACCCCTCCACTTT. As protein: CASSTGQGAYNSPLHF.

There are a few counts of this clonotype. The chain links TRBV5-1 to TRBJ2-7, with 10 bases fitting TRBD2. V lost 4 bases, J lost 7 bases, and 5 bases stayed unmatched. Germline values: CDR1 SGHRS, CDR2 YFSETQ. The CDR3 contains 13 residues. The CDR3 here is CASSPGLALEQYF. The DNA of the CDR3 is TGCGCCAGCAGCCCGGGACTAGCGCTGGAGCAGTACTTC. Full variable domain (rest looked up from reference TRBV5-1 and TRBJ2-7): KAGVTQTPRYLIKTRGQQVTLSCSPISGHRSVSWYQQTPGQGLQFLFEYFSETQRNKGNFPGRFSGRQFSNSRSEMNVSTLELGDSALYLCASSPGLALEQYFGPGTRLTVT.

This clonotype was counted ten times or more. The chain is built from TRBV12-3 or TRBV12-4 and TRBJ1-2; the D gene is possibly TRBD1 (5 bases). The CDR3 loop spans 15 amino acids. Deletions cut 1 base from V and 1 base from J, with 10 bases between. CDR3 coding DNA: TGTGCCAGCAGTTTAGTACCGGACATTAACTATGGCTACACCTTC. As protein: CASSLVPDINYGYTF.

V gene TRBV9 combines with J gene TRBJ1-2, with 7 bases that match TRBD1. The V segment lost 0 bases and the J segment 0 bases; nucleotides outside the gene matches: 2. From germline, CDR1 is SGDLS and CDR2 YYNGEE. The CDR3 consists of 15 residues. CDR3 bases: TGTGCCAGCAGCGTAGCAGGGACAGCTAACTATGGCTACACCTTC. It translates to CASSVAGTANYGYTF.

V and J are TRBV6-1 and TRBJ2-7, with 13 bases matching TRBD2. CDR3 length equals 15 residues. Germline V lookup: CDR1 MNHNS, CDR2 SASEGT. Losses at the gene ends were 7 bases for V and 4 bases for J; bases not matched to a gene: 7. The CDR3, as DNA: TGTGCCAGCACCGCAGGGACTAGCGGGGTTTACGAGCAGTACTTC. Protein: CASTAGTSGVYEQYF.

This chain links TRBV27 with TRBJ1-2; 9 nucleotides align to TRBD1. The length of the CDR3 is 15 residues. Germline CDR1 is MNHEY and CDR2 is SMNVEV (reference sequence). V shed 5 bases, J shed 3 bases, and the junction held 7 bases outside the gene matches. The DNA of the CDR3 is TGTGCCAGCAGTACGGGACAGGGATTAGACTATGGCTACACCTTC. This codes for CASSTGQGLDYGYTF.

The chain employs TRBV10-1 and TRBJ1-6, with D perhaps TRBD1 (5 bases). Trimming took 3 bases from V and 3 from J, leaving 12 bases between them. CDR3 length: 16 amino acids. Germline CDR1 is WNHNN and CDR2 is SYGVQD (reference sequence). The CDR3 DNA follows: TGCGCCAGCAGTGACGGAGGGGCTGTCTATAATTCACCCCTCCACTTT. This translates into CASSDGGAVYNSPLHF.

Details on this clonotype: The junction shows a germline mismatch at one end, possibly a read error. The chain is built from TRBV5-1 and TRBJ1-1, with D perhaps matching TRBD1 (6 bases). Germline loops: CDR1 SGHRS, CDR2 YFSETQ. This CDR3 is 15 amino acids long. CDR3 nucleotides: TGCGCCAGCAGCCCCCGTGGGGGGGCGAACACTGGAGCTTTCTTT. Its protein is CASSPRGGANTGAFF.